This T cell receptor beta chain appears in the sequencing data of a study of T-cell reconstitution after alpha-beta-depleted transplantation in children. Unmatched junction bases numbered 9, after V lost 6 bases and J lost 1 base. Per the germline V gene, CDR1 is MNHEY and CDR2 is SMNVEV (reference sequence). The CDR3 extends over 16 amino acids. The library targeted TCRbeta and was prepared with unique molecular identifiers. TCRdb independently ran MiXCR on the PCR reads; one entry per CDR3 protein. The repertoire holds about 300,000 distinct CDR3 sequences, 9.5% to 13% seen once, with over 6% in the top ten. General study results and limits: About two months after transplant, alpha-beta T cells reportedly came from several hundred expanded graft clones. After transplant, high TCRbeta diversity at day 60 in some patients arose from surviving recipient T cells and thymic progenitors.

In this sample, this clonotype turned up many times. Its antigen is unidentified. This material consisted of PBMCs, taken before TCRalphabeta/CD19-depleted stem cell transplant. The V gene is TRBV27, the J gene TRBJ2-1; 7 nucleotides agree with TRBD2. The clonotype was recovered from a boy less than two years old with acute myeloid leukemia, due to receive a stem cell transplant. As DNA, the CDR3 is TGTGCCAGCAGCTTACTCAGCGGGATATCCTACAATGAGCAGTTCTTC. Its translation: CASSLLSGISYNEQFF.